The table lists the clone carrying this TCR beta chain with a few counts. TCRdb re-derived calls from the RT-PCR reads in MiXCR, one entry per CDR3 protein. The sample lists roughly 940,000 distinct CDR3 sequences, more than 15% occurring once. This entry belongs to a study of patients and donors after allogeneic stem cell transplantation. The V and J ends lost 1 base and 4 bases respectively, with 10 bases between them. Germline CDR1 is SGHTA and CDR2 is FQGNSA. This CDR3 is built from 14 residues. This clonotype was obtained from a human donor who was either an allogeneic HSCT recipient or a stem cell or donor lymphocyte infusion donor (not recorded which). It is not recorded whose cells these are; they may come from a transplant donor. The V call is TRBV7-2, the J call TRBJ1-2; D possibly corresponds to TRBD1 (5 bases). Sequenced input: blood, either unsorted or a sorted T cell fraction (not recorded which). In DNA, the CDR3 is TGTGCCAGCAGCTTAGTACAGGCTATCTATGGCTACACCTTC. Its translation is CASSLVQAIYGYTF.